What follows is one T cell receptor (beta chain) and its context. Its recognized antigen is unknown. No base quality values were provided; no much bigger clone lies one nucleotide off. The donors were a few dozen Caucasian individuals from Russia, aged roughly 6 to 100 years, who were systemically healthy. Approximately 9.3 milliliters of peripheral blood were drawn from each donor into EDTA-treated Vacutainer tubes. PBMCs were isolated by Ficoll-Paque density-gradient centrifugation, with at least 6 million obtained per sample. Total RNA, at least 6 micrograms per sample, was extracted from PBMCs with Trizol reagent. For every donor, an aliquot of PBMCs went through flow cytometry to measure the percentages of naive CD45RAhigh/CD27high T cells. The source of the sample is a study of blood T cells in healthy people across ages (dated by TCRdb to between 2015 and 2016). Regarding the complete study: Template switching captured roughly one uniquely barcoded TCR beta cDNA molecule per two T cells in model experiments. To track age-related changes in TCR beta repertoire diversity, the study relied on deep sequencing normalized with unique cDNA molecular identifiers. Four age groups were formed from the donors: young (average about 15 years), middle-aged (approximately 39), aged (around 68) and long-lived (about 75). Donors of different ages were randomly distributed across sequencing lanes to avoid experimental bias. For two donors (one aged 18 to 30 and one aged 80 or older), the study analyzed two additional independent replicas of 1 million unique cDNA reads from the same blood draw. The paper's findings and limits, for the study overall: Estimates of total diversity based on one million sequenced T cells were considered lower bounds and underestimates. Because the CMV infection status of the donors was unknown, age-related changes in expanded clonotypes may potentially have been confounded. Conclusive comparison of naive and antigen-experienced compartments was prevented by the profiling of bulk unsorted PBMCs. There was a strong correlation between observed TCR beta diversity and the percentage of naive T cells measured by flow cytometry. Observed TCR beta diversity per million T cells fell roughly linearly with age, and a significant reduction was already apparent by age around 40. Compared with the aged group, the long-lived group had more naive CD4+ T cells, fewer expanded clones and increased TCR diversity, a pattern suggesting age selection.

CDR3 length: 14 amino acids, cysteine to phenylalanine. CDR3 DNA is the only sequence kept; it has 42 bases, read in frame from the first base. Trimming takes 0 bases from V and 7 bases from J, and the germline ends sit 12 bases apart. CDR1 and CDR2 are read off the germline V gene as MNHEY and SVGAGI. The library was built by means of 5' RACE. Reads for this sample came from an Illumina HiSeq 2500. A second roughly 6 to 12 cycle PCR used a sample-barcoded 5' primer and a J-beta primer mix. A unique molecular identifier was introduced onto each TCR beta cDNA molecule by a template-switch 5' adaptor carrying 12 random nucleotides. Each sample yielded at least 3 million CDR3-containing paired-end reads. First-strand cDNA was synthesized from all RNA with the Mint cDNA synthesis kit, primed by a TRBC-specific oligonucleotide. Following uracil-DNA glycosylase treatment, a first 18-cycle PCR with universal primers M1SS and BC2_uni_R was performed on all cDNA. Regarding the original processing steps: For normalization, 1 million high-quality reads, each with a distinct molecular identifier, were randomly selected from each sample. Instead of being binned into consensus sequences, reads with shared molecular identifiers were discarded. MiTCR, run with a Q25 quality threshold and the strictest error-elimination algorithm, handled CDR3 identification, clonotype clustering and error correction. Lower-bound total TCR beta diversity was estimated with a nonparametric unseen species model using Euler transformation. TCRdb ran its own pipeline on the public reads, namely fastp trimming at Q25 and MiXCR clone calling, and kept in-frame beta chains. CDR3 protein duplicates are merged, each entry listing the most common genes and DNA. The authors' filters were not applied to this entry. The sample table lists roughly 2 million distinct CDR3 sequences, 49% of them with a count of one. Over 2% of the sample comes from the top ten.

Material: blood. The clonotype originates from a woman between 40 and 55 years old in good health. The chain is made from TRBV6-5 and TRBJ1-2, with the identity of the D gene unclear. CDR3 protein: CASSYSEGPSGYTF. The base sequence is TGTGCCAGCAGTTACTCGGAGGGTCCCTCTGGCTACACCTTC.